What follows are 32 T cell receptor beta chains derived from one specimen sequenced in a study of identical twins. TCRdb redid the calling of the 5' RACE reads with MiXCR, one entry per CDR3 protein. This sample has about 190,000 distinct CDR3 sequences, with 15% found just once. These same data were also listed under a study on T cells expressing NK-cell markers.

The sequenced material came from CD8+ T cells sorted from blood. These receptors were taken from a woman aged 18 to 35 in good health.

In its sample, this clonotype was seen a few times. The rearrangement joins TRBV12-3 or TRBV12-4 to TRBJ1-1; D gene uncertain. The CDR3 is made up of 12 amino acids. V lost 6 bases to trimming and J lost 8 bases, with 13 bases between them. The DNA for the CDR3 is TGTGCCAGCAGGGAAGGGTTAGGCGAAGCTTTCTTT. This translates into CASREGLGEAFF.

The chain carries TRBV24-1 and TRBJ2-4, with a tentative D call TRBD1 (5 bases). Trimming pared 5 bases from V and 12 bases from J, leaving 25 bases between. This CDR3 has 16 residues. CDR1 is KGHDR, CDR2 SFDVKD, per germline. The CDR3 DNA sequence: TGTGCCACCAGTGCTACCGACAGCCCGAACCCCCCTTCTCAGTACTTC. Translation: CATSATDSPNPPSQYF.

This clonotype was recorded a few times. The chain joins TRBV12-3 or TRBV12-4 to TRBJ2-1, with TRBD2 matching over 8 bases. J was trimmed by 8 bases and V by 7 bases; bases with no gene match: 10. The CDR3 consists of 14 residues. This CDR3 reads CASTSGLREDEQFF. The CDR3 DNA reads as TGTGCCAGCACTTCGGGGCTGCGGGAGGATGAGCAGTTCTTC.

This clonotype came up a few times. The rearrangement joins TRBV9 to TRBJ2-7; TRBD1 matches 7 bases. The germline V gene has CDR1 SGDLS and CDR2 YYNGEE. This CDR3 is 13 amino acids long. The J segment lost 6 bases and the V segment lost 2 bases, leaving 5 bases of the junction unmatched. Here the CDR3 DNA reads TGTGCCAGCAGCGTCACAGGGGCTGCCGAGCAGTACTTC. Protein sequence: CASSVTGAAEQYF.

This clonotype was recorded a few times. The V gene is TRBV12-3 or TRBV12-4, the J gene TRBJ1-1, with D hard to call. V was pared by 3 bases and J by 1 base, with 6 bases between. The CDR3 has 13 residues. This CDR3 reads CASSFIQNTEAFF. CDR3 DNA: TGTGCCAGCAGTTTCATCCAGAACACTGAAGCTTTCTTT.

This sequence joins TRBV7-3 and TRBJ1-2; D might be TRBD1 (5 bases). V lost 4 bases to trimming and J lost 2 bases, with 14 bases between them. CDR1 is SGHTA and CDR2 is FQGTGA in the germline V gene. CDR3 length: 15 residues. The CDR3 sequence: CASSSSGPRNYGYTF. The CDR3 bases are TGTGCCAGCAGCTCCTCGGGACCGAGAAACTATGGCTACACCTTC.

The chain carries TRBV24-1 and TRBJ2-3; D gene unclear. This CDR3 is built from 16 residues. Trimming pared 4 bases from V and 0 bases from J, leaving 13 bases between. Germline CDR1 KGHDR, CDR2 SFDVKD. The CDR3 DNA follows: TGTGCCACCAGTGACTCGACCTTGTTAAGCACAGATACGCAGTATTTT. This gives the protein CATSDSTLLSTDTQYF.

CDR3 residues: CATHPTWNTGELFF. The CDR3 nucleotides are TGTGCCACCCATCCGACTTGGAACACCGGGGAGCTGTTTTTT. The chain recombines TRBV24-1 with TRBJ2-2; D call uncertain. The CDR3 has 14 amino acids. V was clipped by 9 bases and J by 1 base, with 11 bases between them. Germline lookup yields CDR1 KGHDR and CDR2 SFDVKD.

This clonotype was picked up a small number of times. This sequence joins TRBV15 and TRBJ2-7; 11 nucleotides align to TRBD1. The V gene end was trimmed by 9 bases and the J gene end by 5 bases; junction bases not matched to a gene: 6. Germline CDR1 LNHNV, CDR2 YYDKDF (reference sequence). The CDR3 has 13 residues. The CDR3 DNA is TGTGCCACAACTGGACAGGGGGCTCACGAGCAGTACTTC. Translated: CATTGQGAHEQYF.

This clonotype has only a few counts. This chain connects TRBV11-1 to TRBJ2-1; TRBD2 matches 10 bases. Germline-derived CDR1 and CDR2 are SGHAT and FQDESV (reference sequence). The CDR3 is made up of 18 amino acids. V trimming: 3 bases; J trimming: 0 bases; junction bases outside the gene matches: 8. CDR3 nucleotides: TGTGCCAGCAGCTTCTCACCAGCGGGGGGGGGCTCCTACAATGAGCAGTTCTTC. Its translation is CASSFSPAGGGSYNEQFF.

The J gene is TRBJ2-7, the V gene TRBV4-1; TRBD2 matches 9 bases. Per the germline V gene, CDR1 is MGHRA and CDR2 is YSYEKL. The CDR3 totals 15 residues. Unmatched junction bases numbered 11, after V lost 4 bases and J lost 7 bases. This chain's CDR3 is CASSRDLAGMREQYF. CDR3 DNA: TGCGCCAGCAGCCGGGACCTAGCGGGGATGAGGGAGCAGTACTTC.

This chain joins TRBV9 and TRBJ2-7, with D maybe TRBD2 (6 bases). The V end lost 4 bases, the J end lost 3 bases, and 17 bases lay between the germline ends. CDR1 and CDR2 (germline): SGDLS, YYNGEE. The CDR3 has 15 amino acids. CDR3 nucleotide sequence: TGTGCCAGCAGCCGAACCGGGACTTCTAACTACGAGCAGTACTTC. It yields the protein CASSRTGTSNYEQYF.

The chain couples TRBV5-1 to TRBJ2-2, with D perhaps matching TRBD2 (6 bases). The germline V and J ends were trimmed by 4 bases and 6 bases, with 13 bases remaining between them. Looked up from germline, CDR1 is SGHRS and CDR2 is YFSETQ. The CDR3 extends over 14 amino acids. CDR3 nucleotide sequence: TGCGCCAGCAGCCCTACTAGCTATCCCGGGGAGCTGTTTTTT. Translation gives CASSPTSYPGELFF.

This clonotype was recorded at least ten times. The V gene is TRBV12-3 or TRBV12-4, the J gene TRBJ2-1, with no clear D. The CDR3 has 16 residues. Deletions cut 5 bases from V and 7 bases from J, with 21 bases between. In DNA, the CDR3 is TGTGCCAGCAGTCCCCCCGTTCGTGGGGTACGTAATGAGCAGTTCTTC. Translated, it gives CASSPPVRGVRNEQFF.

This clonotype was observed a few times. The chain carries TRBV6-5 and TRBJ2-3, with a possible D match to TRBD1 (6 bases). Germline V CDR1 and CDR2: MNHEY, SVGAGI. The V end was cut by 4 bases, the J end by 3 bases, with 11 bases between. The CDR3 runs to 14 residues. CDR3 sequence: CASSSGRGTDTQYF. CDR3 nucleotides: TGTGCCAGCAGTTCGGGCAGGGGTACAGATACGCAGTATTTT.

The CDR3 nucleotides read TGTGCCAGCACTCTGGGTGGGGAGACAGATACGCAGTATTTT. This codes for CASTLGGETDTQYF. This chain links TRBV7-8 with TRBJ2-3, with D possibly matching TRBD2 (5 bases). CDR1 SGHVS and CDR2 FQNEAQ come from the germline V gene. This CDR3 comprises 14 residues. V was cut by 7 bases and J by 3 bases, with 14 bases left in between.

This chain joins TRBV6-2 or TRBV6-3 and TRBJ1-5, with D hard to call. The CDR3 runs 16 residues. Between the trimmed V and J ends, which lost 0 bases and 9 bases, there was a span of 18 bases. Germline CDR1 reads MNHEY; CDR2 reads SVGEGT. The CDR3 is CASSYSAREKYRPQHF. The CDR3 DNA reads TGTGCCAGCAGTTACTCGGCTAGGGAAAAGTATCGGCCCCAGCATTTT.

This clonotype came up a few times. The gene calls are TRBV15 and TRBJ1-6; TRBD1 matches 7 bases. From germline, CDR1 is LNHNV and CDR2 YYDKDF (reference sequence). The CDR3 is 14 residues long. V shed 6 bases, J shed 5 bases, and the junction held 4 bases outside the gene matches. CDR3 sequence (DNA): TGTGCCACCAGTGATGACAGGGATAATTCACCCCTCCACTTT. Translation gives CATSDDRDNSPLHF.

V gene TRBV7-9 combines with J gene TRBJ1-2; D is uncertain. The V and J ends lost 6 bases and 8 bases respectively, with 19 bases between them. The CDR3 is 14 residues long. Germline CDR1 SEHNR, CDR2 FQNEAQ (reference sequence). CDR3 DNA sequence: TGTGCCAGCAGTTATGGACTGTCATTTGAAGGCTACACCTTC. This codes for CASSYGLSFEGYTF.

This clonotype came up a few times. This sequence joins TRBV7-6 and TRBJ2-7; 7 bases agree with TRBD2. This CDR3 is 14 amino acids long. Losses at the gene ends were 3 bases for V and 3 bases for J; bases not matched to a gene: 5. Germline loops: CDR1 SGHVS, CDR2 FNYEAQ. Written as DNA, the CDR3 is TGTGCCAGCAGCTTGGGGCGGGAGAACTACGAGCAGTACTTC. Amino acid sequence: CASSLGRENYEQYF.

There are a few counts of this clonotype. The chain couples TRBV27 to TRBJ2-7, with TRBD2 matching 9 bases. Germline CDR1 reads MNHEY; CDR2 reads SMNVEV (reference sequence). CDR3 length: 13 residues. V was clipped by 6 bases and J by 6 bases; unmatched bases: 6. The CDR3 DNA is TGTGCCAGCAGACGGGGACTAGCTAGCGAGCAGTACTTC. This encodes CASRRGLASEQYF.

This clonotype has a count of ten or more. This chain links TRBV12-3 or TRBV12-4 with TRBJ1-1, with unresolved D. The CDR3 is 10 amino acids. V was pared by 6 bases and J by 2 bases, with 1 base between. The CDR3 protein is CASSNTEAFF. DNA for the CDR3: TGTGCCAGCAGCAACACTGAAGCTTTCTTT.

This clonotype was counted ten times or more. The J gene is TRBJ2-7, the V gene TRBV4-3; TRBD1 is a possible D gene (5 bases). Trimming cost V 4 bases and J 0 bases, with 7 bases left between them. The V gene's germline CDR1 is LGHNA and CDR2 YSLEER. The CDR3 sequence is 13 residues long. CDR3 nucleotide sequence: TGCGCCAGCAGCCTGACAGTCTCCTACGAGCAGTACTTC. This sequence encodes CASSLTVSYEQYF.

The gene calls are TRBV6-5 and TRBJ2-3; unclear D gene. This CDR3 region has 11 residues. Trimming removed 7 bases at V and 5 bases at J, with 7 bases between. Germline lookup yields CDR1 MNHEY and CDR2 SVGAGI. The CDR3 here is CASNTGDTQYF. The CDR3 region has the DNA TGTGCCAGCAACACGGGAGATACGCAGTATTTT.

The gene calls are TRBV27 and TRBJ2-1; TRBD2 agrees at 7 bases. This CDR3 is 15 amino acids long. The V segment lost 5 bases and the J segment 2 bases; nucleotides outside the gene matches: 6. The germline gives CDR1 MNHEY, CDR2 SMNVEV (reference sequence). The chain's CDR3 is CASSLWTSPYNEQFF. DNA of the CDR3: TGTGCCAGCAGTCTGTGGACTAGTCCCTACAATGAGCAGTTCTTC.

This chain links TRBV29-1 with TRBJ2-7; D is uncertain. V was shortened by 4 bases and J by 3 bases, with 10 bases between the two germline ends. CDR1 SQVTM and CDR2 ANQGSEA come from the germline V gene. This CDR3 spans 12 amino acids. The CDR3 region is CSVVTVDYEQYF. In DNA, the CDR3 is TGCAGCGTTGTCACAGTCGACTACGAGCAGTACTTC.

CDR3: CASMAGSQNSPLHF. CDR3 sequence (DNA): TGTGCCAGCATGGCAGGGTCGCAAAATTCACCCCTCCACTTT. V usage is TRBV27 and J usage is TRBJ1-6; D is possibly TRBD1 (5 bases). Germline CDR1 reads MNHEY; CDR2 reads SMNVEV (reference sequence). V was cut by 7 bases and J by 7 bases, with 14 bases left in between. The CDR3 is 14 residues long.

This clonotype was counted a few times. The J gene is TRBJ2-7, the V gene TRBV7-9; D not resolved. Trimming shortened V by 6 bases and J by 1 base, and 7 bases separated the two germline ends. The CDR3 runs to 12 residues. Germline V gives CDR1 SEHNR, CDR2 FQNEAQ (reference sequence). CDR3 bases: TGTGCCAGCAGGGGCCAATCCTACGAGCAGTACTTC. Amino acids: CASRGQSYEQYF.

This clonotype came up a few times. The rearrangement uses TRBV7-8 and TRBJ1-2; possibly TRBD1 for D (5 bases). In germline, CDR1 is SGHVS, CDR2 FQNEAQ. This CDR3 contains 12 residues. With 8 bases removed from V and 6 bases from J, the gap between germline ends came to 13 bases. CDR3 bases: TGTGCCAGCGATGGGGGGATTGATGGCTACACCTTC. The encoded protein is CASDGGIDGYTF.

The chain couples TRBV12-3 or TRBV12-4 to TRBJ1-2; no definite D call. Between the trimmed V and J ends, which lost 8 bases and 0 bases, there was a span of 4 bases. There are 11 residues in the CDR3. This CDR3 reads CASRTNYGYTF. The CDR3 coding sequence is TGTGCCAGCCGCACTAACTATGGCTACACCTTC.

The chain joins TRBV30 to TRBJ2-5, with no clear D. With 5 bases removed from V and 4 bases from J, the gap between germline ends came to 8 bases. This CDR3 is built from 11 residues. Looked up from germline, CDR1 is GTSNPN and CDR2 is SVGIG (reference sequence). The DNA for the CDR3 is TGTGCCTGGCGATTGGGAGAGACCCAGTACTTC. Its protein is CAWRLGETQYF.

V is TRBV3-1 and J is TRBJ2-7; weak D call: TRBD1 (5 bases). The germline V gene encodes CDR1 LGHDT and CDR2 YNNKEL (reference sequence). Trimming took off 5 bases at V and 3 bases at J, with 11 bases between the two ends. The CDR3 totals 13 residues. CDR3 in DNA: TGTGCCAGCAGCTCAGGGCCCGACTACGAGCAGTACTTC. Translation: CASSSGPDYEQYF.